One and the same sample provided the 9 T cell receptor beta chains below, sequenced in a study of blood T cells in healthy people across ages. The authors ran a second PCR of about 7 to 11 cycles using a sample-barcoded 5' primer and a J-beta primer mix. TCRdb called the 5' RACE reads again in MiXCR, with one record for every CDR3 protein. The table includes about 640,000 distinct CDR3 sequences, approximately 30% detected once. Input material: blood. These receptors were collected from a woman older than 75 in good health.

The rearrangement links TRBV3-1 to TRBJ2-2; D unresolved. V gave up 1 base and J gave up 2 bases, with 5 bases separating them. Germline CDR1 LGHDT, CDR2 YNNKEL (reference sequence). The CDR3 has 14 amino acids. CDR3 DNA sequence: TGTGCCAGCAGCCAAGCTCTAAACACCGGGGAGCTGTTTTTT. This encodes CASSQALNTGELFF.

The chain has TRBV12-3 or TRBV12-4 and TRBJ1-5; D is uncertain. The CDR3 runs to 15 residues. V lost 6 bases to trimming and J lost 1 base, with 13 bases between them. CDR3 amino acids: CASSPGPGSNQPQHF. The CDR3 bases are TGTGCCAGCAGCCCCGGGCCGGGCAGCAATCAGCCCCAGCATTTT.

This clonotype showed up many times. This rearrangement joins TRBV30 to TRBJ2-7; no reliable D call. Germline V gives CDR1 GTSNPN, CDR2 SVGIG (reference sequence). This CDR3 region has 12 residues. Deletions cut 0 bases from V and 0 bases from J, with 3 bases between. Here the CDR3 DNA reads TGTGCCTGGAGTGTAAACTCCTACGAGCAGTACTTC. Its translation is CAWSVNSYEQYF.

In this sample, this clonotype turned up many times. V usage is TRBV20-1 and J usage is TRBJ2-5; D not certain. Trimming took 0 bases from V and 5 from J, leaving 13 bases between them. Germline V gene sequence: CDR1 DFQATT, CDR2 SNEGSKA (reference sequence). The CDR3 has 14 residues. The CDR3 loop is CSARDMASRETQYF. CDR3 coding DNA: TGCAGTGCTAGAGATATGGCCAGTCGGGAGACCCAGTACTTC.

This clonotype was detected only a few times. The rearrangement joins TRBV11-2 to TRBJ2-3, with 10 bases aligning to TRBD2. V gave up 2 bases and J gave up 4 bases; unmatched junction bases: 6. The CDR3 spans 16 residues. Looked up from germline, CDR1 is SGHAT and CDR2 is FQNNGV. This CDR3 is CASSLQRGGMPDTQYF. The CDR3 DNA sequence: TGTGCCAGCAGCTTACAGCGGGGGGGAATGCCAGATACGCAGTATTTT.

The chain uses TRBV12-3 or TRBV12-4 and TRBJ1-2, with TRBD1 matching 8 bases. V shed 6 bases and J 5 bases; nucleotides not matched to a gene: 5. The CDR3 length is 13 residues. The CDR3 is CASRQGQVYGYTF. CDR3 DNA sequence: TGTGCCAGCAGGCAGGGACAGGTGTATGGCTACACCTTC.

This clonotype came up many times. J is TRBJ2-5 and V is TRBV18; D is undetermined. Germline values: CDR1 KGHSH, CDR2 LQKENI. There are 13 residues in the CDR3. V lost 6 bases and J lost 2, with 10 bases in between. CDR3 sequence (DNA): TGTGCCAGCTCGTTGGAGCAGCAAGAGACCCAGTACTTC. It encodes CASSLEQQETQYF.

With respect to this clonotype: Being one base from a much bigger clone, this may be a read error. The rearrangement joins TRBV7-6 to TRBJ1-4; weak D call: TRBD1 (5 bases). This CDR3 has 14 amino acids. V shed 5 bases and J shed 4 bases, with 11 bases lying between them. The germline gives CDR1 SGHVS, CDR2 FNYEAQ. CDR3 coding DNA: TGTGCCAGCAGCGCAGGGATGGGTAATGAAAAACTGTTTTTT. This encodes CASSAGMGNEKLFF. Filled out from reference TRBV7-6 and TRBJ1-4, the complete variable domain reads GAGVSQSPRYKVTKRGQDVALRCDPISGHVSLYWYRQALGQGPEFLTYFNYEAQQDKSGLPNDRFSAERPEGSISTLTIQRTEQRDSAMYRCASSAGMGNEKLFFGSGTQLSVL.

This clonotype was observed a few times. The rearrangement joins TRBV12-3 or TRBV12-4 to TRBJ2-3; D gene ambiguous. The ends were cut back, 3 bases at V and 5 bases at J, with 12 bases in the middle. The CDR3 runs 14 residues. This CDR3 is CASSLGVPGDTQYF. CDR3 in DNA: TGTGCCAGCAGTTTGGGTGTGCCTGGAGATACGCAGTATTTT.